The following is a T cell receptor beta chain sequence with its context. This sample was taken from a study of T cells in Graves' hyperthyroidism and ophthalmopathy. Study information: Specimen type is peripheral blood, collected at initial diagnosis prior to any treatment.

V lost 3 bases and J 0 bases, leaving 9 bases between the germline ends. CDR3 length: 14 amino acids. CDR1 and CDR2 (germline): GTSNPN, SVGIG (reference sequence). No ophthalmopathy progression within 18 months constituted stable Graves' hyperthyroidism. Pregnant or lactating patients were excluded, as were those with uncontrolled infection or other autoimmune disease. Diagnosis rested on symptoms, serum thyroxine and TRAb, thyroid ultrasound, and orbital computed tomography. Using RNA transcripts as the source, TCR beta CDR3 regions were amplified. During a first-round RT-PCR of the TCR CDR3, the HTBI primer set was used. TCRdb called the multiplex PCR reads again in MiXCR, with one record for every CDR3 protein. The profile covers a few hundred thousand distinct CDR3 sequences, with approximately 25% appearing a single time and less than 75% taken by the ten largest.

This chain connects TRBV30 to TRBJ1-3; the D is unclear. The specimen was blood. This receptor was obtained from a man aged 50 to 59 with Graves' hyperthyroidism. The CDR3 reads CAWSTGPSGNTIYF. CDR3 nucleotide sequence: TGTGCCTGGAGCACCGGGCCCTCTGGAAACACCATATATTTT.